Detailed here is one T cell receptor (beta chain). This sample is drawn from a study of CD8+CD57+ T cells in acquired aplastic anemia. Template material for TCR beta VDJ and CDR3 profiling consisted of genomic DNA. Each CDR3 protein gets one entry after TCRdb re-called the reads with MiXCR. The sample yields 150,000 or so distinct CDR3 sequences, 63% seen once. This CDR3 spans 14 amino acids. V was pared by 8 bases and J by 5 bases, with 8 bases of the junction left unmatched. The germline V gene has CDR1 SNHLY and CDR2 FYNNEI. Sequences were obtained from sorted CD4+, CD8+, or CD8+CD57+ T cells (not recorded which) from PBMCs. The TCR comes from a human donor in good health. J is TRBJ2-2 and V is TRBV2; TRBD1 matches 7 bases. The CDR3 here is CASGGTGETGELFF. CDR3 nucleotides: TGTGCCAGCGGTGGCACAGGGGAAACCGGGGAGCTGTTTTTT.